These T cell receptor beta chains were read from a single sample in a study of T-cell memory formation after mild COVID-19. TCRdb passed the 5' RACE reads through MiXCR, listing each CDR3 protein once. The sample carries about half a million distinct CDR3 sequences, around a sixth recorded once. Source material: PBMCs or a T cell subset sorted from them (not recorded which). These receptors were taken from an adult woman who had mild COVID-19 (a few samples of this study predate the infection). Cell type and time point are not known. Each CDR3 is given with its conserved first and last residue. D genes are given only for firm matches. Rows may omit the clone size; those that give it use once, few, many or a size class.

v_gene	d_gene	j_gene	abundance	len	CDR3aa	CDR3nt
TRBV5-5	.	TRBJ2-1	.	16	CASSSQREINDNEQFF	TGTGCCAGCAGCTCGCAACGGGAGATTAATGACAATGAGCAGTTCTTC
TRBV7-9	TRBD1	TRBJ2-7	few	13	CASREGQAYEQYF	TGTGCCAGCAGAGAGGGACAGGCCTACGAGCAGTACTTC
TRBV20-1	TRBD2	TRBJ2-5	many	15	CSATDLSGGPETQYF	TGCAGTGCTACGGACCTTAGCGGGGGCCCAGAGACCCAGTACTTC
TRBV7-2	.	TRBJ2-2	.	16	CASSPLRGRGTGELFF	TGTGCCAGCAGCCCCTTGCGAGGAAGAGGCACCGGGGAGCTGTTTTTT
TRBV24-1	.	TRBJ2-7	few	13	CATSDIRWGEQYF	TGTGCCACCAGTGATATCCGGTGGGGCGAGCAGTACTTC
TRBV7-8	.	TRBJ2-3	many	14	CASSLGVGTDTQYF	TGTGCCAGCAGCCTCGGTGTTGGCACAGATACGCAGTATTTT
TRBV20-1	.	TRBJ1-1	.	14	CSARIGSGNTEAFF	TGCAGTGCTAGAATAGGGTCGGGGAACACTGAAGCTTTCTTT
TRBV10-3	.	TRBJ2-1	few	15	CAISVSIAEYNEQFF	TGTGCCATCAGTGTTTCGATAGCGGAATACAATGAGCAGTTCTTC
TRBV4-1	TRBD2	TRBJ2-5	.	16	CASSQDSSGGVETQYF	TGCGCCAGCAGCCAAGATTCCAGCGGGGGGGTGGAGACCCAGTACTTC
TRBV28	.	TRBJ2-7	.	11	CAIGGSYEQYF	TGTGCCATCGGGGGATCCTACGAGCAGTACTTC
TRBV5-1	.	TRBJ1-4	.	14	CASSIGGENEKLFF	TGCGCCAGCAGCATAGGAGGAGAAAATGAAAAACTGTTTTTT
TRBV4-1	TRBD2	TRBJ2-3	.	18	CASRPLAGGPLSTDTQYF	TGCGCCAGCAGACCATTAGCGGGAGGGCCCCTTAGTACAGATACGCAGTATTTT
TRBV4-2	TRBD2	TRBJ2-3	.	14	CASSQSSGMDTQYF	TGTGCCAGCAGCCAAAGTAGCGGGATGGATACGCAGTATTTT
TRBV7-6	.	TRBJ2-3	.	14	CASSRSYSTDTQYF	TGTGCCAGCAGTCGCTCCTACAGCACAGATACGCAGTATTTT
TRBV4-1	.	TRBJ1-2	.	15	CASSQERQIYYGYTF	TGCGCCAGCAGCCAAGAGCGTCAGATCTACTATGGCTACACCTTC
TRBV25-1	.	TRBJ1-5	many	14	CASSLTKDNQPQHF	TGTGCCAGCAGCCTGACGAAGGACAATCAGCCCCAGCATTTT
TRBV25-1	TRBD2	TRBJ2-3	.	15	CASSEWAGGADTQYF	TGTGCCAGCAGTGAATGGGCCGGGGGGGCAGATACGCAGTATTTT
TRBV29-1	.	TRBJ1-5	.	13	CSVGEGSNQPQHF	TGCAGCGTTGGCGAGGGAAGCAATCAGCCCCAGCATTTT
TRBV29-1	.	TRBJ2-1	many	10	CSVTYNEQFF	TGCAGCGTTACATACAATGAGCAGTTCTTC
TRBV19	.	TRBJ2-1	.	17	CASSIRARGATYNEQFF	TGTGCCAGTAGTATACGGGCCCGGGGGGCTACCTACAATGAGCAGTTCTTC
TRBV4-1	.	TRBJ2-3	.	16	CASSLRDFETTDTQYF	TGCGCCAGCAGCCTCAGGGACTTCGAGACCACAGATACGCAGTATTTT
TRBV30	TRBD2	TRBJ2-1	few	13	CALRTSGGNEQFF	TGTGCCCTACGGACTAGCGGGGGCAATGAGCAGTTCTTC
TRBV6-6	.	TRBJ1-4	.	13	CASSYSGNEKLFF	TGTGCCAGCAGTTACTCCGGGAATGAAAAACTGTTTTTT
TRBV24-1	TRBD1	TRBJ1-2	few	14	CATSDWTGGSGYTF	TGTGCCACCAGTGATTGGACAGGGGGCAGTGGCTACACCTTC
TRBV3-1	.	TRBJ2-1	.	13	CASRRIGANEQFF	TGTGCCAGCAGAAGAATAGGTGCCAATGAGCAGTTCTTC
TRBV14	TRBD2	TRBJ2-7	.	13	CASSPSGNYEQYF	TGTGCCAGCAGCCCAAGCGGGAACTACGAGCAGTACTTC
TRBV19	TRBD2	TRBJ2-1	.	17	CASSIGEGLAGWDEQFF	TGTGCCAGTAGTATTGGCGAGGGACTAGCGGGATGGGATGAGCAGTTCTTC
TRBV29-1	TRBD1	TRBJ2-1	many	11	CSVAPGGEQFF	TGCAGCGTCGCGCCAGGGGGTGAGCAGTTCTTC
TRBV7-9	.	TRBJ2-1	.	17	CASSPQATGDTYNEQFF	TGTGCCAGCAGCCCCCAGGCTACGGGGGACACCTACAATGAGCAGTTCTTC
TRBV12-3/TRBV12-4	.	TRBJ1-2	few	15	CASSSSARGHYGYTF	TGTGCCAGCAGTTCCTCCGCTAGGGGACACTATGGCTACACCTTC
TRBV6-1	TRBD1	TRBJ2-2	many	16	CASPSWGTGSTGELFF	TGTGCCAGCCCCTCATGGGGGACAGGGAGTACCGGGGAGCTGTTTTTT
TRBV24-1	TRBD1	TRBJ2-5	few	16	CATSDPSTGSGETQYF	TGTGCCACCAGTGACCCATCGACAGGGTCGGGCGAGACCCAGTACTTC